This entry lists 28 T cell receptor beta chains sequenced from one sample in a study of identical twins. Each CDR3 protein gets one entry after TCRdb re-called the 5' RACE reads with MiXCR. This table holds roughly 250,000 distinct CDR3 sequences, 5.5% to 8% found once. The sample was also reused in another study, on yellow fever vaccine responses in identical twins.

Input material: memory (CD45RO+) T cells sorted from blood. These receptors were collected from a woman aged 18-35 years in good health.

The chain carries TRBV9 and TRBJ1-2; no clear D gene. Germline V gene data show CDR1 as SGDLS and CDR2 as YYNGEE. Trimming removed 0 bases at V and 0 bases at J, with 12 bases between. This CDR3 comprises 16 residues. This CDR3 is CASSVGAGLTNYGYTF. The CDR3 DNA is TGTGCCAGCAGCGTAGGGGCAGGACTAACTAACTATGGCTACACCTTC.

This clonotype was detected ten times or more. The chain is built from TRBV12-3 or TRBV12-4 and TRBJ2-7; D might be TRBD1 or TRBD2, each matching 5 bases. This CDR3 has 16 amino acids. V lost 7 bases and J 2 bases, leaving 21 bases between the germline ends. The CDR3 DNA is TGTGCCAGCATTCTCCTCCGGGACGCACCGCCCTACGAGCAGTACTTC. Residues: CASILLRDAPPYEQYF.

This clonotype was seen repeatedly, ten times or more. V usage is TRBV14 and J usage is TRBJ2-1; D ambiguous. This CDR3 region has 15 residues. The V end was cut by 5 bases, the J end by 0 bases, with 11 bases between. CDR1 and CDR2 from the germline V gene are SGHDN and FVKESK. The CDR3 nucleotides are TGTGCCAGCAGCGAGGAACTTACCTCCTACAATGAGCAGTTCTTC. This codes for CASSEELTSYNEQFF.

This clonotype showed up just once. The CDR3 does not close with the conserved phenylalanine or tryptophan, likely indicating a read error. The rearrangement joins TRBV24-1 to TRBJ2-5; 12 bases align to TRBD2. The CDR3 contains 17 residues. The trim removed 0 bases at V and 4 bases at J, leaving 5 bases unmatched. Per germline, CDR1 KGHDR and CDR2 SFDVKD. CDR3 amino acids: CATSDLASGRARETQYY. In DNA, the CDR3 is TGTGCCACCAGTGATTTGGCTAGCGGGAGGGCCCGAGAGACCCAGTACTAC.

The V call is TRBV19, the J call TRBJ2-2, with a possible D match to TRBD2 (5 bases). With 1 base removed from V and 5 bases from J, the gap between germline ends came to 11 bases. This CDR3 comprises 15 residues. Germline-derived CDR1 and CDR2 are LNHDA and SQIVND (reference sequence). The CDR3 here is CASSIGLSGTGELFF. For the CDR3, the DNA is TGTGCCAGTAGTATAGGACTATCTGGAACCGGGGAGCTGTTTTTT.

This clonotype was seen ten or more times. The chain employs TRBV6-1 and TRBJ2-2; D may correspond to TRBD1 or TRBD2 (5 bases each). Trimming cost V 2 bases and J 2 bases, with 9 bases left between them. CDR1 is MNHNS, CDR2 SASEGT, per germline. The CDR3 is 15 residues long. In DNA form, the CDR3 reads TGTGCCAGCAGTGAACGGGGCGATAACACCGGGGAGCTGTTTTTT. This sequence encodes CASSERGDNTGELFF.

This clonotype was observed a handful of times. V and J are TRBV7-9 and TRBJ2-3; 9 bases match TRBD1. This CDR3 region has 14 residues. V shed 3 bases and J 7 bases; nucleotides not matched to a gene: 5. Per germline, CDR1 SEHNR and CDR2 FQNEAQ (reference sequence). CDR3: CASSFGQGRNTQYF. CDR3 bases: TGTGCCAGCAGCTTCGGACAGGGGCGAAATACGCAGTATTTT.

In this sample, this clonotype turned up many times. The chain links TRBV24-1 to TRBJ2-1; possible D gene TRBD2, 5 bases. The CDR3 runs to 16 residues. The V gene lost 3 bases and the J gene lost 4 bases, with 15 bases spanning the gap. CDR1 is KGHDR and CDR2 is SFDVKD in the germline V gene. This CDR3 is CATSDPLGRVYNEQFF. For the CDR3, the DNA is TGTGCCACCAGTGATCCCCTTGGGCGGGTTTACAATGAGCAGTTCTTC.

V and J are TRBV10-3 and TRBJ1-1, with D uncertain. The CDR3 loop spans 14 amino acids. Germline V lookup: CDR1 ENHRY, CDR2 SYGVKD. The germline V and J ends were trimmed by 2 bases and 0 bases, with 7 bases remaining between them. CDR3: CAISERSMNTEAFF. Here the CDR3 DNA reads TGTGCCATCAGTGAGAGGAGCATGAACACTGAAGCTTTCTTT.

This clonotype was counted a few times. Relative to the germline gene, one junction end is altered; a read error may explain this. This rearrangement joins TRBV14 to TRBJ2-4; possibly TRBD1 or TRBD2 for D (5 bases each). CDR3 length equals 17 residues. From germline, CDR1 is SGHDN and CDR2 FVKESK. The CDR3 loop is CASSQGVGVRAKNIQYF. DNA for the CDR3: TGTGCCAGCAGTCAAGGTGTGGGGGTCCGGGCCAAAAACATTCAGTACTTC.

The rearrangement joins TRBV20-1 to TRBJ2-1, with 13 bases fitting TRBD2. V was clipped by 2 bases and J by 8 bases; unmatched bases: 6. CDR1 and CDR2 (germline): DFQATT, SNEGSKA (reference sequence). The CDR3 runs to 15 residues. The CDR3 loop reads CSARKLAGGVYEQFF. The CDR3 DNA is TGCAGTGCTAGAAAACTAGCGGGAGGGGTCTATGAGCAGTTCTTC.

This clonotype was detected ten times or more. The J gene is TRBJ2-1, the V gene TRBV9; 12 nucleotides line up with TRBD2. The junction had 10 bases not matched to a gene; V was cut back by 3 bases and J by 0 bases. The CDR3 consists of 19 residues. The germline V gene has CDR1 SGDLS and CDR2 YYNGEE. DNA of the CDR3: TGTGCCAGCAGCGCAAGGGAACTAGCGGGAGGAGGCTCCTACAATGAGCAGTTCTTC. It specifies CASSARELAGGGSYNEQFF. Complete variable domain (other parts from reference TRBV9 and TRBJ2-1): DSGVTQTPKHLITATGQRVTLRCSPRSGDLSVYWYQQSLDQGLQFLIQYYNGEERAKGNILERFSAQQFPDLHSELNLSSLELGDSALYFCASSARELAGGGSYNEQFFGPGTRLTVL.

This clonotype was observed many times. V usage is TRBV9 and J usage is TRBJ2-4; a weak D match, TRBD1 (6 bases). The CDR3 covers 14 residues. Germline-derived CDR1 and CDR2 are SGDLS and YYNGEE. V was cut by 0 bases and J by 9 bases, with 13 bases left in between. CDR3 residues: CASSVAVAGAIQYF. CDR3 nucleotide sequence: TGTGCCAGCAGCGTAGCCGTCGCAGGGGCCATTCAGTACTTC.

There are a few counts of this clonotype. The chain links TRBV12-3 or TRBV12-4 to TRBJ2-5; D is possibly TRBD2 (7 bases). Trimming took 4 bases from V and 4 from J, leaving 16 bases between them. This CDR3 region has 15 residues. The CDR3 region is CASSSRGGGIETQYF. CDR3 DNA sequence: TGTGCCAGCAGTTCACGGGGCGGGGGCATAGAGACCCAGTACTTC.

This clonotype showed up many times. The genes are TRBV3-1 and TRBJ1-2; TRBD1 is a possible D gene (5 bases). Germline V gene lookup returns CDR1 LGHDT and CDR2 YNNKEL (reference sequence). Trimming took off 1 base at V and 8 bases at J, with 11 bases between the two ends. This CDR3 region has 13 residues. CDR3 sequence reads: CASSQVGDQGYTF. As DNA, the CDR3 is TGTGCCAGCAGCCAAGTAGGGGATCAGGGCTACACCTTC.

This clonotype was observed many times. This chain links TRBV5-1 with TRBJ1-4; TRBD1 matches 9 bases. This CDR3 has 14 residues. J lost 7 bases, V lost 3 bases, and 4 bases had no gene match. The V gene's germline CDR1 is SGHRS and CDR2 YFSETQ. The CDR3 region has the DNA TGCGCCAGCAGCTCGGGACAGGGAGGTGAAAAACTGTTTTTT. It translates to CASSSGQGGEKLFF.

The chain's CDR3 is CASSYSRSPPFLRSYNEQFF. In DNA, the CDR3 is TGTGCCAGCAGTTACTCGCGGTCCCCGCCTTTCCTACGCTCCTACAATGAGCAGTTCTTC. The genes are TRBV6-2 or TRBV6-3 and TRBJ2-1; D ambiguous. The CDR3 is 20 residues long. From germline, CDR1 is MNHEY and CDR2 SVGEGT. V was pared by 0 bases and J by 0 bases, with 21 bases between.

This clonotype was observed many times. The chain links TRBV4-1 to TRBJ1-2; D unresolved. The CDR3 runs to 13 residues. The V gene lost 1 base and the J gene lost 6 bases, with 9 bases spanning the gap. Germline-derived CDR1 and CDR2 are MGHRA and YSYEKL. The CDR3: CASSQGSRDGYTF. DNA for the CDR3: TGCGCCAGCAGCCAAGGGTCACGAGATGGCTACACCTTC.

This clonotype was found a few times. This sequence joins TRBV20-1 and TRBJ2-5; TRBD2 agrees at 8 bases. Germline V CDR1 and CDR2: DFQATT, SNEGSKA (reference sequence). The CDR3 loop spans 13 amino acids. After removal of 2 bases from V and 5 bases from J, the junction contained 4 bases not matched to a gene. For the CDR3, the DNA is TGCAGTGCTAGACGGGGGGGAATTGAGACCCAGTACTTC. Its protein product is CSARRGGIETQYF.

The gene calls are TRBV6-1 and TRBJ2-3, with D unclear. Looked up from germline, CDR1 is MNHNS and CDR2 is SASEGT. The CDR3 has 15 residues. The V and J ends lost 11 bases and 4 bases respectively, with 22 bases between them. CDR3 sequence reads: CAQRDGLSPADTQYF. The CDR3 nucleotides read TGTGCCCAACGAGACGGCCTTTCCCCCGCAGATACGCAGTATTTT.

This clonotype was found a few times. This chain connects TRBV6-6 to TRBJ1-5, with TRBD1 matching over 9 bases. V lost 6 bases, J lost 11 bases, and 8 bases stayed unmatched. The CDR3 covers 13 residues. CDR1 and CDR2 (germline): MNHNY, SVGAGI (reference sequence). DNA for the CDR3: TGTGCCAGCAGCCAGGGACAGGGTCGGGCCCAGCATTTT. Residues: CASSQGQGRAQHF.

This clonotype was counted at least ten times. The chain carries TRBV7-3 and TRBJ2-1; possibly TRBD2 for D (5 bases). This CDR3 region has 17 residues. Trimming took off 1 base at V and 1 base at J, with 14 bases between the two ends. Germline assignment: CDR1 SGHTA and CDR2 FQGTGA. CDR3 bases: TGTGCCAGCAGCTTAATGCCGGGAAGGCAATCCTACAATGAGCAGTTCTTC. Translation: CASSLMPGRQSYNEQFF.

This clonotype was seen at least ten times. The V and J genes are TRBV29-1 and TRBJ2-7; TRBD2 agrees at 11 bases. V was pared by 5 bases and J by 0 bases, with 3 bases of the junction left unmatched. Germline values: CDR1 SQVTM, CDR2 ANQGSEA. The CDR3 runs 14 residues. CDR3 region: CSVSGTSGSYEQYF. In DNA form, the CDR3 reads TGCAGCGTTTCCGGGACTAGCGGCTCCTACGAGCAGTACTTC.

Many counts were recorded for this clonotype. The V call is TRBV7-9, the J call TRBJ2-5; weak D call: TRBD2 (7 bases). Trimming pared 5 bases from V and 3 bases from J, leaving 16 bases between. The CDR3 extends over 15 amino acids. Germline V lookup: CDR1 SEHNR, CDR2 FQNEAQ (reference sequence). CDR3 nucleotide sequence: TGTGCCAGCAGCCCGAGGAGGGGGACTAAAGAGACCCAGTACTTC. Translation: CASSPRRGTKETQYF.

This clonotype appeared many times. This chain links TRBV3-1 with TRBJ2-2; D gene ambiguous. The ends were cut back, 0 bases at V and 5 bases at J, with 7 bases in the middle. Germline CDR1 is LGHDT and CDR2 is YNNKEL (reference sequence). This CDR3 contains 14 residues. CDR3 coding DNA: TGTGCCAGCAGCCAAGATCTGGTAACCGGGGAGCTGTTTTTT. The encoded protein is CASSQDLVTGELFF.

V gene TRBV11-3 combines with J gene TRBJ2-1, with D possibly TRBD2 on 6 matching bases. The CDR3 totals 14 residues. The V and J ends lost 3 bases and 5 bases respectively, with 11 bases between them. Germline V gives CDR1 SGHNT, CDR2 YENEEA. In nucleotides, the CDR3 is TGTGCCAGCAGCTTCAGCGGGTCAAACAATGAGCAGTTCTTC. This sequence encodes CASSFSGSNNEQFF.

This clonotype was counted between two and nine times. The chain recombines TRBV20-1 with TRBJ2-3; D unresolved. Germline values: CDR1 DFQATT, CDR2 SNEGSKA (reference sequence). The ends were cut back, 7 bases at V and 5 bases at J, with 13 bases in the middle. CDR3 length: 12 amino acids. The chain's CDR3 is CSVGPGLDTQYF. CDR3 in DNA: TGCAGTGTAGGGCCCGGCTTAGATACGCAGTATTTT.

The V gene is TRBV10-3, the J gene TRBJ2-1; 7 nucleotides line up with TRBD2. V dropped 6 bases and J dropped 5; count of bases not matched to a gene: 16. The CDR3 covers 17 residues. Germline V CDR1 and CDR2: ENHRY, SYGVKD. The CDR3 is CAISPWVTTSIDNEQFF. In DNA, the CDR3 is TGTGCCATCAGCCCCTGGGTGACGACTAGCATAGACAATGAGCAGTTCTTC.